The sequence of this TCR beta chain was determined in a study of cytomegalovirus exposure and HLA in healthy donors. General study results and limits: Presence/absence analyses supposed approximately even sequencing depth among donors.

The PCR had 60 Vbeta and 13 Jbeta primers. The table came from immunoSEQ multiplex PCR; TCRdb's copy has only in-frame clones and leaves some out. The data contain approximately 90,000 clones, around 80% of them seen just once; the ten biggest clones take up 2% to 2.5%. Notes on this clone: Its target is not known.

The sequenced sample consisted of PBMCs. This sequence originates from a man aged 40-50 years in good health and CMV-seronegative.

The CDR3: CASSSRQGATDTQYF. DNA for the CDR3: TGTGCCAGCAGCTCGAGACAGGGTGCGACAGATACGCAGTATTTT. The rearrangement links TRBV9 to TRBJ2-3; 7 bases line up with TRBD1. The germline gives CDR1 SGDLS, CDR2 YYNGEE. CDR3 size: 15 residues. With 4 bases clipped from V and 3 bases from J, the junction kept 8 bases outside the gene matches.